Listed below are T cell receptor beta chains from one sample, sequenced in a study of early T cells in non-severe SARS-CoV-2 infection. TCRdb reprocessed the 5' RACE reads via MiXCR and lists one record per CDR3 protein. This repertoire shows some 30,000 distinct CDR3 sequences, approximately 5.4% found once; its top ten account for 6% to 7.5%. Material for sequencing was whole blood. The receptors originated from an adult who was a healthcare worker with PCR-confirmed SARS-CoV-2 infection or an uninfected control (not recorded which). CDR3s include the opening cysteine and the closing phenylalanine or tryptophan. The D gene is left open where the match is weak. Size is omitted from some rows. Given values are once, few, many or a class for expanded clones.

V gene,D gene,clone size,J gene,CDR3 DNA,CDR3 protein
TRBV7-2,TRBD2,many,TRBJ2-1,TGTGCCAGCAGCAAAACAGCGGGAGGGCGGGGAAATGAGCAGTTCTTC,CASSKTAGGRGNEQFF
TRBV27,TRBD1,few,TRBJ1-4,TGTGCCAGCAGTTTACTGAGGCCAGGGCAGGGGGTTGAAAAACTGTTTTTT,CASSLLRPGQGVEKLFF
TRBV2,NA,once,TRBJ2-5,TGTGCCAGCAGCGGAGGACGGGGAGAGACCCAGTACTTC,CASSGGRGETQYF
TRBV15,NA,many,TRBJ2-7,TGTGCCACCGCGGAGGGGGCCTTCTACGAGCAGTACTTC,CATAEGAFYEQYF
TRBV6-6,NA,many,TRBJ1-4,TGTGCCAGCAGTTACACCCTCCAAGCAACTAATGAAAAACTGTTTTTT,CASSYTLQATNEKLFF
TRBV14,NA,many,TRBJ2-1,TGTGCCAGCAGCCAAGAGCCGGTAGCGGCACTCAAGCAGTTCTTC,CASSQEPVAALKQFF
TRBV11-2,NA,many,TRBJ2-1,TGTGCCAGCAGCTCTCATCCTCTGGACAATGAGCAGTTCTTC,CASSSHPLDNEQFF
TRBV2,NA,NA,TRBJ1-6,TGTGCCAGCAGTGTTAACCCCCCAAGCGGTTCACCCCTCCACTTT,CASSVNPPSGSPLHF
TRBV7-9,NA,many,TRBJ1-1,TGTGCCAGCAGCCCCACCGGCCCAGGGGCTGGGGCTTTCTTT,CASSPTGPGAGAFF
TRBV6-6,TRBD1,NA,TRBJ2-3,TGTGCCAGCAGTCCCACAGGGGGCTGGACAGATACGCAGTATTTT,CASSPTGGWTDTQYF
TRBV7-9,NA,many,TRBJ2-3,TGTGCCAGCAGCTCTGCCCCAGATACGCAGTATTTT,CASSSAPDTQYF
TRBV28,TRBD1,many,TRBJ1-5,TGTGCCAGCAGTCCACCGGACAGGGGGCGCGGTCAGCCCCAGCATTTT,CASSPPDRGRGQPQHF
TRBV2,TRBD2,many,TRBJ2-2,TGTGCCAGCAGTCCCGGACTAGCGGCCGGGGAGCTGTTTTTT,CASSPGLAAGELFF
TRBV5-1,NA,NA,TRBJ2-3,TGCGCCAGCAGCTTGAATCCACTAGGAGCAGCAGATACGCAGTATTTT,CASSLNPLGAADTQYF
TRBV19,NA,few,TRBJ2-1,TGTGCCAGTAGTATAGATCGGCGGGGATATGAGCAGTTCTTC,CASSIDRRGYEQFF
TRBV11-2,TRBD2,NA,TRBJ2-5,TGTGCCAGCAGCTTACTTCGACTAGCGGGAGCGGCGTCTATGGAGACCCAGTACTTC,CASSLLRLAGAASMETQYF
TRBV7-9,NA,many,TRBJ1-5,TGTGCCAGCTCTCAGGGTTCTAGTCAGCCCCAGCATTTT,CASSQGSSQPQHF
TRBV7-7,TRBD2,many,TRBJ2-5,TGTGCCAGCAGCTCCTCGACTAGCTCCCAGGGGACCCAGTACTTC,CASSSSTSSQGTQYF
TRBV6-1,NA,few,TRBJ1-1,TGTGCCAGCAGCGATAGTCACACTGAAGCTTTCTTT,CASSDSHTEAFF
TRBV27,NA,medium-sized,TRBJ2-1,TGTGCCAGCAGTTCAATAGGTGTCGGACAGAGCTCCTACAATGAGCAGTTCTTC,CASSSIGVGQSSYNEQFF
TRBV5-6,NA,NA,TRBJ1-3,TGTGCCAGCAGCCCTCAGCGGTCCCTCTCTGGAAACACCATATATTTT,CASSPQRSLSGNTIYF
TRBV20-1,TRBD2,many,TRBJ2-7,TGCAGTGCTAGAGATGGGCGGGGGGCGCAAGGCGAGCAGTACTTC,CSARDGRGAQGEQYF
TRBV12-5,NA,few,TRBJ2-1,TGTGCTAGTGGTCCCGGATTCGATACGGGTGAGCAGTTCTTC,CASGPGFDTGEQFF
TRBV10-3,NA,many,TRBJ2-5,TGTGCCATCAGCCGAACAGGGCTGGAGACCCAGTACTTC,CAISRTGLETQYF